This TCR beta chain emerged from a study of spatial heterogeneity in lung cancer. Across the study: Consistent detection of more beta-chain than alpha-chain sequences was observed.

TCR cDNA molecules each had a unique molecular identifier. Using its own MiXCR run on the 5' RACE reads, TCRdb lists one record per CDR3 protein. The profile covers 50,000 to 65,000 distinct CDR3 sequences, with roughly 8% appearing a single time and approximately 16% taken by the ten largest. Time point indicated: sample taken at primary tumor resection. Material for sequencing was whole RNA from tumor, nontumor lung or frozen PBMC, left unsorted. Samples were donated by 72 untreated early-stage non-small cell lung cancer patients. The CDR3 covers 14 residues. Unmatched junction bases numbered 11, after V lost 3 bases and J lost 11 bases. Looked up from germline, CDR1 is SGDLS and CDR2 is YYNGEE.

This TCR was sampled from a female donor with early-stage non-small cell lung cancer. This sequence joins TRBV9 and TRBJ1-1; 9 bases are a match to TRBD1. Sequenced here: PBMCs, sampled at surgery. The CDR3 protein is CASSASHRGHGAFF. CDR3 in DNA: TGTGCCAGCAGCGCCTCGCACAGGGGGCATGGGGCTTTCTTT.